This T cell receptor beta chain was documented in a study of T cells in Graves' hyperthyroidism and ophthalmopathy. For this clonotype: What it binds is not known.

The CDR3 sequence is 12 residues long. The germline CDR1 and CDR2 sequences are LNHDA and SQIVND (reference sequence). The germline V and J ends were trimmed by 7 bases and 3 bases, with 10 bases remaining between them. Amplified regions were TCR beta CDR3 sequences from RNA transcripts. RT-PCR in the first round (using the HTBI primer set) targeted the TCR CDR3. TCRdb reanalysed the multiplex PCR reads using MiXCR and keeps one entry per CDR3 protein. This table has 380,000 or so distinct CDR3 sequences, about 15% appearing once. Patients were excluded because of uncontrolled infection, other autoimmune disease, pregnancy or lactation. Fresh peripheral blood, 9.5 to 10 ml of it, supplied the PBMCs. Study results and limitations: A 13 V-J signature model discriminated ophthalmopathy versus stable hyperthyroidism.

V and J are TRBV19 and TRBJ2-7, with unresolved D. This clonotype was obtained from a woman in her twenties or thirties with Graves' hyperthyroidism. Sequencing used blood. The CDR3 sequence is CASTWGGYEQYF. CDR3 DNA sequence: TGTGCCAGTACGTGGGGTGGCTACGAGCAGTACTTC.